This TCR beta chain stems from a study of blood T cell repertoires in COVID-19. Background on the study: From the United States, Italy and Spain came samples of acute and convalescent COVID-19.

The CDR3 sequence is 15 residues long. V shed 1 base and J shed 6 bases, with 15 bases lying between them. Germline V lookup: CDR1 KGHSH, CDR2 LQKENI. Sequencing was performed with immunoSEQ multiplex PCR; in TCRdb, only in-frame clones are kept and a portion is missing. The data hold around 250,000 clones, with around 86% observed a single time. Sequencing used peripheral blood. The source is an elderly man with acute or convalescent COVID-19. This rearrangement joins TRBV18 to TRBJ1-2; tentatively, D is TRBD1 (5 bases). The CDR3 is CASSPRRGGSDGYTF. As DNA, the CDR3 is TGTGCCAGCTCACCACGGAGGGGTGGATCGGATGGCTACACCTTC.